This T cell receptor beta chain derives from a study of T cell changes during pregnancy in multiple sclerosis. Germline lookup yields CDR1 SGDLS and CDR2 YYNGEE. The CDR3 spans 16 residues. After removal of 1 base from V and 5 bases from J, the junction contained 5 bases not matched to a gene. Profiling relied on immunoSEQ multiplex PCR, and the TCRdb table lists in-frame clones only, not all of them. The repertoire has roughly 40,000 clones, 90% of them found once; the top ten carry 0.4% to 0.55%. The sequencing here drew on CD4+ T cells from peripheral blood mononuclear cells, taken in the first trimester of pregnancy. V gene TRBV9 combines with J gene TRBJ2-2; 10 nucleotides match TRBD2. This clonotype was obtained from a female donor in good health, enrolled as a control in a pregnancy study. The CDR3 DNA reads TGTGCCAGCAGCGTAAGCGGGGGGGCCGGGACCGGGGAGCTGTTTTTT. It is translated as CASSVSGGAGTGELFF.